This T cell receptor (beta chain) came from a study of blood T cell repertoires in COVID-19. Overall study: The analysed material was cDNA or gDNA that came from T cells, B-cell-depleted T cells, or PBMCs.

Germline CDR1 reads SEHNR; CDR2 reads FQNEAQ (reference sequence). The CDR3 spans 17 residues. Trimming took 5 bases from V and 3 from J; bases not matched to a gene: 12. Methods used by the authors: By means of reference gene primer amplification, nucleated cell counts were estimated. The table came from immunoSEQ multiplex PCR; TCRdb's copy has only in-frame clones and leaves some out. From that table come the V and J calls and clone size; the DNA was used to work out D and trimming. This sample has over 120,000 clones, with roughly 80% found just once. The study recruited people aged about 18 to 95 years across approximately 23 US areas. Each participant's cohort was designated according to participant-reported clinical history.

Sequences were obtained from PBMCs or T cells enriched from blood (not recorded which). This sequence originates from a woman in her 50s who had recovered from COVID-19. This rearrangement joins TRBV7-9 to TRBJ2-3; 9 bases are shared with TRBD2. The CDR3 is CASSTPAGGLGTDTQYF. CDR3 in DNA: TGTGCCAGCAGCACTCCTGCGGGGGGGCTCGGGACAGATACGCAGTATTTT.